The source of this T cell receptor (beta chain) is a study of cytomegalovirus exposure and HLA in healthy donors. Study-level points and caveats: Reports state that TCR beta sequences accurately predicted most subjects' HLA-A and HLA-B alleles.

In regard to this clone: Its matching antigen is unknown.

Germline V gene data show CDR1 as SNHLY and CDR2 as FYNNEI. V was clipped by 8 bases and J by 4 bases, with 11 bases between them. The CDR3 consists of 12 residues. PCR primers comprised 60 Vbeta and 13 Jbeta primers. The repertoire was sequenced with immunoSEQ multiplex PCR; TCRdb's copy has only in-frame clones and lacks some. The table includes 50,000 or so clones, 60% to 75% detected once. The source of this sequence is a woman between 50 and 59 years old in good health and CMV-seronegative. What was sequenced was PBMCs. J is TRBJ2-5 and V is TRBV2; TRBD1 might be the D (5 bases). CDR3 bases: TGTGCCAGCCAGGGTGTGGGAGAGACCCAGTACTTC. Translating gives CASQGVGETQYF.